The 29 T cell receptor beta chains reported below all come from one sample, sequenced in a study of blood T cell repertoires in COVID-19 (dated by TCRdb to the early 2020s). To prepare the library, the immunoSEQ multiplex PCR assay was applied. Imported from immuneACCESS, the table was reduced by TCRdb to in-frame sequences with V and J called. These copies leave out some clones; in studies compared against another copy, an unresolved V gene accounts for under half, and the cause of the remainder is not known. This sample gives roughly 22,000 clones in total; about 90% of them show up just once. Over 30% of the sample is taken by the ten largest. Sequencing used peripheral blood. These receptors were obtained from a man between 65 and 80 years old with active COVID-19.

This chain links TRBV11-2 with TRBJ2-5; 9 bases are shared with TRBD2. V was clipped by 5 bases and J by 5 bases; unmatched bases: 12. Germline values: CDR1 SGHAT, CDR2 FQNNGV. CDR3 length: 16 residues. In DNA, the CDR3 is TGTGCCAGCAGCCCATACAGGACTAGCGTCGGGGAGACCCAGTACTTC. This encodes CASSPYRTSVGETQYF.

The chain recombines TRBV4-3 with TRBJ2-5, with D perhaps matching TRBD2 (5 bases). The CDR3 length is 15 residues. V was pared by 1 base and J by 9 bases, with 18 bases between. The V gene's germline CDR1 is LGHNA and CDR2 YSLEER. The CDR3 spells CASSQGTSNSLAQYF. DNA of the CDR3: TGCGCCAGCAGCCAAGGAACTAGTAATTCTCTGGCCCAGTACTTC.

The table lists this clone with a count of one. The chain couples TRBV9 to TRBJ2-7; 11 bases fit TRBD2. CDR3 length: 16 amino acids. Germline V gene lookup returns CDR1 SGDLS and CDR2 YYNGEE. V lost 4 bases and J lost 2; bases outside the gene matches: 8. The CDR3 DNA is TGTGCCAGCAGCCCCTTGGGACTAGCGGAGACCTACGAGCAGTACTTC. Protein sequence: CASSPLGLAETYEQYF.

The chain joins TRBV9 to TRBJ1-4; D might be TRBD1 (5 bases). Germline V gene data show CDR1 as SGDLS and CDR2 as YYNGEE. V was shortened by 5 bases and J by 5 bases, with 13 bases between the two germline ends. The CDR3 extends over 14 amino acids. For the CDR3, the DNA is TGTGCCAGCAGTAAAACCCAGGGAAATGAAAAACTGTTTTTT. Translating gives CASSKTQGNEKLFF.

The rearrangement joins TRBV30 to TRBJ2-1, with a possible D match to TRBD2 (5 bases). The ends were cut back, 3 bases at V and 8 bases at J, with 17 bases in the middle. Germline CDR1 and CDR2: GTSNPN and SVGIG (reference sequence). The CDR3 consists of 14 residues. The CDR3: CAWRRSIATDEQFF. CDR3 DNA sequence: TGTGCCTGGAGAAGGTCAATAGCGACGGATGAGCAGTTCTTC.

The chain joins TRBV28 to TRBJ1-6; TRBD1 matches 9 bases. The CDR3 covers 15 residues. Germline CDR1 MDHEN, CDR2 SYDVKM. The V gene end was trimmed by 6 bases and the J gene end by 9 bases; junction bases not matched to a gene: 9. CDR3 nucleotides: TGTGCCAGCAGCCTGAGGGACAGGGTTATTTCACCCCTCCACTTT. Translated, it gives CASSLRDRVISPLHF.

The J gene is TRBJ1-1, the V gene TRBV30, with no clear D. The CDR3 consists of 15 residues. Per the germline V gene, CDR1 is GTSNPN and CDR2 is SVGIG (reference sequence). Trimming shortened V by 0 bases and J by 1 base, and 12 bases separated the two germline ends. In DNA form, the CDR3 reads TGTGCCTGGAGTGTACCCTGGCAGAAGAACACTGAAGCTTTCTTT. This codes for CAWSVPWQKNTEAFF. Full variable domain (outside the CDR3, taken from reference TRBV30 and TRBJ1-1): SQTIHQWPATLVQPVGSPLSLECTVEGTSNPNLYWYRQAAGRGLQLLFYSVGIGQISSEVPQNLSASRPQDRQFILSSKKLLLSDSGFYLCAWSVPWQKNTEAFFGQGTRLTVV.

This chain connects TRBV4-1 to TRBJ1-2, with 8 nucleotides matching TRBD1. The CDR3 spans 15 residues. CDR1 is MGHRA, CDR2 YSYEKL, per germline. Trimming cost V 1 base and J 3 bases; bases outside gene matches: 4. The CDR3 loop is CASSQGQGADYGYTF. In DNA form, the CDR3 reads TGCGCCAGCAGCCAAGGTCAGGGGGCAGACTATGGCTACACCTTC.

As concerns this clone: A read error may produce the germline difference seen at one junction end. The chain has TRBV7-7 and TRBJ1-1; a possible D gene is TRBD1 (6 bases). This CDR3 is 13 amino acids long. Germline lookup yields CDR1 SSHAT and CDR2 FNYEAQ (reference sequence). CDR3 coding DNA: TGTGCTAGCAGCCAGGGGACAAACACTGAAGCTTTCTTT. Translation: CASSQGTNTEAFF. Full variable domain (rest looked up from reference TRBV7-7 and TRBJ1-1): GAGVSQSPRYKVTKRGQDVTLRCDPISSHATLYWYQQALGQGPEFLTYFNYEAQPDKSGLPSDRFSAERPEGSISTLTIQRTEQRDSAMYRCASSQGTNTEAFFGQGTRLTVV.

This rearrangement joins TRBV11-1 to TRBJ2-1, with 7 bases aligning to TRBD1. Germline V gene sequence: CDR1 SGHAT, CDR2 FQDESV (reference sequence). The CDR3 has 12 residues. V gave up 5 bases and J gave up 8 bases; unmatched junction bases: 3. The CDR3 here is CASSPQGYEQFF. The CDR3 region has the DNA TGTGCCAGCAGCCCACAGGGGTATGAGCAGTTCTTC.

The chain combines TRBV29-1 with TRBJ2-1; TRBD1 matches 8 bases. V dropped 7 bases and J dropped 2; count of bases not matched to a gene: 7. The germline V gene encodes CDR1 SQVTM and CDR2 ANQGSEA. The CDR3 sequence is 14 residues long. The CDR3 DNA sequence: TGCAGCGCCGAACCAGGGGGCGCCTACAATGAGCAGTTCTTC. It codes for CSAEPGGAYNEQFF.

The rearrangement uses TRBV25-1 and TRBJ2-3; TRBD2 agrees at 9 bases. Germline CDR1 and CDR2: MGHDK and SYGVNS. The V segment lost 6 bases and the J segment 0 bases; nucleotides outside the gene matches: 4. This CDR3 contains 15 residues. CDR3 in DNA: TGTGCCAGCAGCCTAGCGGGATCTAGCACAGATACGCAGTATTTT. Translation gives CASSLAGSSTDTQYF.

The chain uses TRBV30 and TRBJ2-2; the match to TRBD1 covers 8 bases. CDR3 size: 14 residues. Trimming at V came to 5 bases and at J to 7 bases, leaving 9 bases not matched to a gene. CDR1 is GTSNPN, CDR2 SVGIG, per germline (reference sequence). DNA for the CDR3: TGTGCCTGGCGAGCCCAGGGGGCGGGCGGGGAGCTGTTTTTT. Translated, it gives CAWRAQGAGGELFF.

V usage is TRBV6-5 and J usage is TRBJ2-3; D perhaps matches TRBD2 (5 bases). The CDR3 loop spans 13 amino acids. CDR1 is MNHEY, CDR2 SVGAGI, per germline. V was pared by 8 bases and J by 5 bases, with 14 bases between. The CDR3: CASLGSLGDTQYF. CDR3 nucleotide sequence: TGTGCCAGCTTGGGGAGTTTAGGAGATACGCAGTATTTT.

The CDR3 nucleotides read TGTGCCAGCAGTTACCGGAGCGGGGCCAACGTCCTGACTTTC. Translating gives CASSYRSGANVLTF. This chain connects TRBV6-6 to TRBJ2-6; D unclear. This CDR3 is 14 amino acids long. V dropped 2 bases and J dropped 4 bases, with 6 bases sitting between them. Germline V gene sequence: CDR1 MNHNY, CDR2 SVGAGI (reference sequence).

The chain links TRBV7-9 to TRBJ1-2, with D unclear. Germline CDR1 reads SEHNR; CDR2 reads FQNEAQ (reference sequence). The ends were cut back, 5 bases at V and 2 bases at J, with 3 bases in the middle. This CDR3 spans 11 amino acids. The CDR3 protein is CASSLNYGYTF. The CDR3 nucleotides read TGTGCCAGCAGCCTCAACTATGGCTACACCTTC.

J is TRBJ2-7 and V is TRBV7-9; 9 positions match TRBD1. Germline CDR1 SEHNR, CDR2 FQNEAQ (reference sequence). CDR3 length: 14 residues. Unmatched junction bases numbered 6, after V lost 4 bases and J lost 5 bases. The CDR3 coding sequence is TGTGCCAGCAGCTCTTGGGACAGGGTGGACGAGCAGTACTTC. This encodes CASSSWDRVDEQYF.

V usage is TRBV7-8 and J usage is TRBJ2-7, with 8 bases that match TRBD1. The CDR3 has 16 amino acids. Germline values: CDR1 SGHVS, CDR2 FQNEAQ. V dropped 4 bases and J dropped 1; count of bases not matched to a gene: 9. For the CDR3, the DNA is TGTGCCAGCAGCTCCCTGTGGGACAGGCTATCCTACGAGCAGTACTTC. Translation gives CASSSLWDRLSYEQYF. Drawing the rest from reference TRBV7-8 and TRBJ2-7, the complete variable domain is GAGVSQSPRYKVAKRGQDVALRCDPISGHVSLFWYQQALGQGPEFLTYFQNEAQLDKSGLPSDRFFAERPEGSVSTLKIQRTQQEDSAVYLCASSSLWDRLSYEQYFGPGTRLTVT.

The CDR3 nucleotides are TGTGCCAGCAGCGTGACAGGTACCGGGACCCAGTACTTC. This translates into CASSVTGTGTQYF. The chain links TRBV7-9 to TRBJ2-5; possibly TRBD1 for D (6 bases). This CDR3 spans 13 amino acids. The germline V and J ends were trimmed by 5 bases and 7 bases, with 14 bases remaining between them. The germline V gene has CDR1 SEHNR and CDR2 FQNEAQ (reference sequence).

The chain has TRBV28 and TRBJ1-2, with TRBD1 matching over 7 bases. Trimming took 3 bases from V and 7 from J; bases not matched to a gene: 8. Germline CDR1 MDHEN, CDR2 SYDVKM. The CDR3 sequence is 14 residues long. This CDR3 reads CASSLPGTVAGYTF. The DNA for the CDR3 is TGTGCCAGCAGTTTGCCCGGGACAGTCGCTGGCTACACCTTC.

The chain links TRBV5-8 to TRBJ2-2; 7 nucleotides match TRBD1. J gave up 4 bases and V 3 bases, and 12 bases lay outside the gene matches. The CDR3 length is 17 residues. Germline V gives CDR1 SGHTS, CDR2 YDEGEE. The CDR3, as DNA: TGTGCCAGCAGCTCCGGGACAGCGATCTGGAGCACCGGGGAGCTGTTTTTT. Translation gives CASSSGTAIWSTGELFF.

A single count supports this clone. V gene TRBV28 combines with J gene TRBJ1-3; 7 bases fit TRBD1. Trimming removed 5 bases from V and 4 bases from J; junction bases left unmatched: 5. The CDR3 loop spans 14 amino acids. Germline V lookup: CDR1 MDHEN, CDR2 SYDVKM. CDR3 nucleotide sequence: TGTGCCAGCAGTGAGACAGGGCGAGGAAACACCATATATTTT. It codes for CASSETGRGNTIYF.

Note on this clone: Within the sample, other DNA sequences also encode this same CDR3. The CDR3 loop is CASSQDLNRAYEQYF. CDR3 bases: TGTGCCAGCAGCCAAGATCTAAACAGGGCCTACGAGCAGTACTTC. The chain is built from TRBV3-1 (or the pseudogene TRBV3-2) and TRBJ2-7; possibly TRBD1 for D (6 bases). The CDR3 sequence is 15 residues long. The germline V gene has CDR1 LGHDT and CDR2 YNNKEL (reference sequence). Deletions cut 0 bases from V and 2 bases from J, with 11 bases between.

This chain uses TRBV2 with TRBJ1-1; TRBD1 is a possible D gene (6 bases). The germline CDR1 and CDR2 sequences are SNHLY and FYNNEI. The CDR3 totals 15 residues. The V and J ends lost 6 bases and 0 bases respectively, with 14 bases between them. The CDR3: CASRFGQPLNTEAFF. As DNA, the CDR3 is TGTGCCAGCAGGTTTGGACAGCCCCTGAACACTGAAGCTTTCTTT.

This sequence joins TRBV28 and TRBJ2-6; tentative D call: TRBD2 (5 bases). CDR1 MDHEN and CDR2 SYDVKM come from the germline V gene. CDR3 size: 15 residues. Trimming cost V 4 bases and J 1 base, with 8 bases left between them. The CDR3 region is CASSSSGSGANVLTF. In DNA form, the CDR3 reads TGTGCCAGCAGTTCCTCGGGATCTGGGGCCAACGTCCTGACTTTC.

This rearrangement joins TRBV27 to TRBJ1-5; D is possibly TRBD1 (6 bases). CDR1 and CDR2 from the germline V gene are MNHEY and SMNVEV (reference sequence). V lost 2 bases to trimming and J lost 0 bases, with 8 bases between them. The CDR3 has 15 residues. The CDR3 sequence is CASSLLRGSNQPQHF. DNA of the CDR3: TGTGCCAGCAGTTTACTCAGGGGTAGCAATCAGCCCCAGCATTTT.

J is TRBJ2-1 and V is TRBV5-1; 8 bases align to TRBD1. CDR1 and CDR2 from the germline V gene are SGHRS and YFSETQ. The V gene end was trimmed by 2 bases and the J gene end by 1 base; junction bases not matched to a gene: 2. The CDR3 runs to 15 residues. Written as DNA, the CDR3 is TGCGCCAGCAGCTTACGGACAGGGTCCTACAATGAGCAGTTCTTC. Protein product: CASSLRTGSYNEQFF.

This chain connects TRBV9 to TRBJ1-4; maybe TRBD1 (5 bases). Trimming pared 3 bases from V and 7 bases from J, leaving 10 bases between. Germline assignment: CDR1 SGDLS and CDR2 YYNGEE. There are 13 residues in the CDR3. Written as DNA, the CDR3 is TGTGCCAGCAGCGGGGGCCCTGGTGAAAAACTGTTTTTT. This codes for CASSGGPGEKLFF.

The gene calls are TRBV7-8 and TRBJ1-2; 10 positions match TRBD1. J was trimmed by 4 bases and V by 1 base; bases with no gene match: 6. Germline values: CDR1 SGHVS, CDR2 FQNEAQ. CDR3 size: 16 residues. The DNA of the CDR3 is TGTGCCAGCAGCTTAGGTGGGACAGGGGTTATCTATGGCTACACCTTC. It specifies CASSLGGTGVIYGYTF.